The 4 T cell receptor beta chains below all came from one sample that was sequenced in a study of cytomegalovirus exposure and HLA in healthy donors. The method was immunoSEQ multiplex PCR; TCRdb's version includes in-frame clones alone and lacks a portion of them. Here the sample spans 45,000 to 55,000 clones, around 90% being singletons. The sample taken for sequencing was PBMCs. The source of these receptors is a woman aged 25 to 39 in good health and CMV-seronegative.

The CDR3 region has the DNA TGTGCCAGCAGCTTAGTGGGCAGCCCCCTCGAGCAGTACTTC. Translation gives CASSLVGSPLEQYF. The J gene is TRBJ2-7, the V gene TRBV7-9; D is uncertain. Germline values: CDR1 SEHNR, CDR2 FQNEAQ (reference sequence). Trimming left V 1 base short and J 6 bases short, with 13 bases between. The CDR3 totals 14 residues.

V usage is TRBV7-9 and J usage is TRBJ1-1; D not resolved. The V gene's germline CDR1 is SEHNR and CDR2 FQNEAQ (reference sequence). Trimming stripped 2 bases from V and 2 bases from J, with 12 bases between. The CDR3 totals 15 residues. CDR3 in DNA: TGTGCCAGCAGCTTAAGTCAGGCGTCAAACACTGAAGCTTTCTTT. This codes for CASSLSQASNTEAFF.

J is TRBJ1-5 and V is TRBV2; 8 nucleotides line up with TRBD1. Germline CDR1 is SNHLY and CDR2 is FYNNEI. J gave up 6 bases and V 7 bases, and 8 bases lay outside the gene matches. CDR3 length: 14 residues. In DNA, the CDR3 is TGTGCCAGCAACTCCCGGACAGGGATTCAGCCCCAGCATTTT. Translating gives CASNSRTGIQPQHF.

This chain connects TRBV5-6 to TRBJ2-1, with 8 nucleotides matching TRBD2. Trimming at V came to 4 bases and at J to 1 base, leaving 7 bases not matched to a gene. The CDR3 has 16 residues. Germline CDR1 and CDR2: SGHDT and YYEEEE. This chain's CDR3 is CASSLLGGGSYNEQFF. CDR3 nucleotides: TGTGCCAGCAGCCTTCTCGGGGGGGGGTCCTACAATGAGCAGTTCTTC.